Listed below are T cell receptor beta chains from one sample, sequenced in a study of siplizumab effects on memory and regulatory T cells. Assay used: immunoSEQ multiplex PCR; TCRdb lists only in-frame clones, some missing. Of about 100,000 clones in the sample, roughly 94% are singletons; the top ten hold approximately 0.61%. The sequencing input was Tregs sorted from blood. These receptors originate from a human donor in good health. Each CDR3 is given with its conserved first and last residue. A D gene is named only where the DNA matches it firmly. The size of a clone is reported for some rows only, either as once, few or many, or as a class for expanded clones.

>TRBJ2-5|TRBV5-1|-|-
CASRNRPGGAQYF
TGCGCCAGCAGAAACAGGCCAGGAGGGGCCCAGTACTTC
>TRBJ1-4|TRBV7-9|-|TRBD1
CASSRTGDYEKLFF
TGTGCCAGCAGCCGGACAGGGGATTATGAAAAACTGTTTTTT
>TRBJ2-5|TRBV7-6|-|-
CASSIQETQYF
TGTGCCAGCAGCATACAAGAGACCCAGTACTTC
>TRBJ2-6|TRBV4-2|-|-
CASSRRYGGGSGANVLTF
TGTGCCAGCAGCCGAAGGTATGGAGGGGGCTCTGGGGCCAACGTCCTGACTTTC
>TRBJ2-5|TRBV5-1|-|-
CASSLSVLETQYF
TGCGCCAGCAGCTTGAGTGTTTTGGAGACCCAGTACTTC
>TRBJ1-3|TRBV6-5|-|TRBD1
CASKSTGTGNTIYF
TGTGCCAGCAAATCGACAGGGACTGGAAACACCATATATTTT
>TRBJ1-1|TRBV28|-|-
CASSSQGREAFF
TGTGCCAGCAGTTCTCAGGGGCGGGAAGCTTTCTTT
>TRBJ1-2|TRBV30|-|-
CAWTLGRDYGYTF
TGTGCCTGGACTCTCGGACGAGACTATGGCTACACCTTC
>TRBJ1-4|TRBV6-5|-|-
CASSYWSGSEKLFF
TGTGCCAGCAGTTACTGGTCAGGTAGTGAAAAACTGTTTTTT
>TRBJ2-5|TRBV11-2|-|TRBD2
CASSLRGTSGSLVETQYF
TGTGCCAGCAGCTTGCGCGGGACTAGCGGGAGTTTGGTAGAGACCCAGTACTTC
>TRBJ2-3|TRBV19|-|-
CASRTGQITDTQYF
TGTGCCAGTAGAACGGGGCAGATCACAGATACGCAGTATTTT
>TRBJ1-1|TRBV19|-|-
CASSTRQVPTEAFF
TGTGCCAGTAGTACTAGACAGGTCCCCACTGAAGCTTTCTTT
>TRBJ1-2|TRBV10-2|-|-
CASSGYGTRGHGYTF
TGCGCCAGCAGTGGATACGGGACAAGGGGTCATGGCTACACCTTC
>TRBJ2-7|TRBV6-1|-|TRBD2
CASSANRLAGISYEQYF
TGTGCCAGCAGTGCAAACAGACTAGCGGGAATCTCCTACGAGCAGTACTTC
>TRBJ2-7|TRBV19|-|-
CASSPGFYEQYF
TGTGCCAGTAGTCCCGGCTTCTACGAGCAGTACTTC
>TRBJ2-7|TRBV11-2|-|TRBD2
CASSLDVPGLRDEQYF
TGTGCCAGCAGCTTAGATGTCCCGGGACTAAGGGACGAGCAGTACTTC
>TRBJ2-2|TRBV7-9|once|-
CASSSQNRNTGELFF
TGTGCCAGCAGCTCGCAAAATAGAAACACCGGGGAGCTGTTTTTT
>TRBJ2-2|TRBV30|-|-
CAWSTVTGELFF
TGTGCCTGGAGTACAGTCACCGGGGAGCTGTTTTTT
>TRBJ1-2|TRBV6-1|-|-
CASPSGTNYGYTF
TGTGCCAGCCCCTCAGGGACTAACTATGGCTACACCTTC
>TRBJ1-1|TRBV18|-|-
CASSPDRNRKGGTEAFF
TGTGCCAGCTCACCGGATCGTAACAGGAAGGGCGGAACTGAAGCTTTCTTT
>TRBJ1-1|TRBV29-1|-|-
CSVEAWTANTEAFF
TGCAGCGTTGAAGCCTGGACAGCGAACACTGAAGCTTTCTTT
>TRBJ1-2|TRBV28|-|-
CASSLLGLGHGYTF
TGTGCCAGCAGCCTCTTAGGGTTGGGGCATGGCTACACCTTC
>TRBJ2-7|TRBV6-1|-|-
CATTAGFPISYEQYF
TGTGCCACCACCGCAGGGTTCCCGATAAGTTACGAGCAGTACTTC
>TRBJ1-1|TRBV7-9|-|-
CASSPSTPPVAFF
TGTGCCAGCAGCCCCTCGACTCCCCCGGTGGCTTTCTTT
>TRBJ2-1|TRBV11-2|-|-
CASSFAGAYNEQFF
TGTGCCAGCAGCTTTGCAGGGGCTTACAATGAGCAGTTCTTC
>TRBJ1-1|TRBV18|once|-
CASSSSRGHRTEAFF
TGTGCCAGCTCATCTTCCCGGGGACATAGGACTGAAGCTTTCTTT
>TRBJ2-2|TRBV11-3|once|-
CASSLSGELFF
TGTGCCAGCAGCTTGTCTGGGGAGCTGTTTTTT
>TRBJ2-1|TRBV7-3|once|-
CASSSLGTTYNEQFF
TGTGCCAGCAGCTCTTTGGGCACCACATACAATGAGCAGTTCTTC
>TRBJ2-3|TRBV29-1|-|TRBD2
CSVENSGIGDTQYF
TGCAGCGTTGAGAATAGCGGGATTGGTGATACGCAGTATTTT
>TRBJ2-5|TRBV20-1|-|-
CSGGRETQYF
TGCAGTGGGGGAAGGGAGACCCAGTACTTC
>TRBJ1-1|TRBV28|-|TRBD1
CASSLPGQIISSTEAFF
TGTGCCAGCAGTTTGCCGGGACAGATTATTAGTAGCACTGAAGCTTTCTTT
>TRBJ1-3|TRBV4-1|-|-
CASSPTDRPSGNTIYF
TGCGCCAGCAGCCCAACCGACAGGCCCTCTGGAAACACCATATATTTT
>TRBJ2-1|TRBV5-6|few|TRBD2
CASSFVGLAGVNEQFF
TGTGCCAGCAGCTTCGTAGGACTAGCGGGAGTTAATGAGCAGTTCTTC